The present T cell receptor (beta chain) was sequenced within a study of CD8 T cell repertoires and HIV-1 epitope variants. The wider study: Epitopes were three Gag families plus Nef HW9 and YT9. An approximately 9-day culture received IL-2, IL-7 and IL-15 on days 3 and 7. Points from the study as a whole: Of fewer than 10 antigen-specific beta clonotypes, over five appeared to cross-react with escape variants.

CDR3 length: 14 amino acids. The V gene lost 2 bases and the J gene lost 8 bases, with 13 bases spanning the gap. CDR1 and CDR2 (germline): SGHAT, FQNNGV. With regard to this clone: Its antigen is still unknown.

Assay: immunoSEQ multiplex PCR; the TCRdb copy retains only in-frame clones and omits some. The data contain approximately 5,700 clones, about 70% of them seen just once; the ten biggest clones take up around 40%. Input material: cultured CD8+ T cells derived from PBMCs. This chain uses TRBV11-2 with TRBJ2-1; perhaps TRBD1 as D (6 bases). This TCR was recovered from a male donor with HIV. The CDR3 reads CASSLWAGADEQFF. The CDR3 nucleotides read TGTGCCAGCAGCTTATGGGCAGGGGCGGATGAGCAGTTCTTC.